A single sample is the source of the 9 T cell receptor beta chains below, sequenced in a study of cytomegalovirus exposure and HLA in healthy donors. Primers included in the PCR were 60 Vbeta and 13 Jbeta primers. The table came from immunoSEQ multiplex PCR; TCRdb's copy has only in-frame clones and leaves some out. Among 150,000 to 200,000 clones listed, around 76% were seen once. The specimen sequenced was PBMCs. These receptors were collected from a man aged 35 to 55 in good health and CMV-seronegative.

This clone has only one observation. This sequence joins TRBV5-1 and TRBJ2-3; weak D call: TRBD2 (6 bases). The germline V and J ends were trimmed by 0 bases and 4 bases, with 21 bases remaining between them. Germline V CDR1 and CDR2: SGHRS, YFSETQ. The CDR3 covers 18 residues. The CDR3 DNA is TGCGCCAGCAGCTTGGTGGTCGCGGGCAGCGGGCGGGCAGATACGCAGTATTTT. Its translation is CASSLVVAGSGRADTQYF.

The V gene is TRBV7-2, the J gene TRBJ2-1; 9 nucleotides line up with TRBD1. Trimming cost V 2 bases and J 5 bases; bases outside gene matches: 10. Germline V CDR1 and CDR2: SGHTA, FQGNSA. This CDR3 has 17 amino acids. CDR3 amino acids: CASSLRTGDLPNNEQFF. The DNA for the CDR3 is TGTGCCAGCAGCTTAAGGACAGGGGATCTACCCAACAATGAGCAGTTCTTC.

J is TRBJ2-1 and V is TRBV9; TRBD2 matches at 8 bases. This CDR3 spans 15 amino acids. Germline CDR1 and CDR2: SGDLS and YYNGEE. The junction had 8 bases not matched to a gene; V was cut back by 4 bases and J by 5 bases. The CDR3 here is CASSTGTRSNNEQFF. Here the CDR3 DNA reads TGTGCCAGCAGCACCGGGACTAGAAGTAACAATGAGCAGTTCTTC.

The V and J genes are TRBV6-1 and TRBJ1-6; TRBD1 aligns across 9 bases. With V trimmed by 1 base and J by 6 bases, 10 bases remained unmatched. The CDR3 totals 18 residues. CDR1 MNHNS and CDR2 SASEGT come from the germline V gene. CDR3 sequence (DNA): TGTGCCAGCAGTGAAGGGGGGACAGGGTTGACCCCTAATTCACCCCTCCACTTT. Amino acid sequence: CASSEGGTGLTPNSPLHF.

The chain uses TRBV6-1 and TRBJ2-2; a weak D match, TRBD2 (5 bases). Germline assignment: CDR1 MNHNS and CDR2 SASEGT. This CDR3 region has 14 residues. V was clipped by 11 bases and J by 4 bases, with 17 bases between them. This CDR3 reads CAAERVEVTGELFF. DNA for the CDR3: TGTGCCGCCGAGAGGGTAGAGGTCACCGGGGAGCTGTTTTTT.

This clone was observed once. The J gene is TRBJ2-5, the V gene TRBV21-1; TRBD1 was called by the table and not checked on the DNA. The last part of the DNA fits TRBJ2-7 better; the J call may be wrong. TRBV21-1 is a recognized pseudogene. The CDR3 sequence is 15 residues long. The CDR3 sequence: CASRGLTPPKAEQYF. The CDR3 DNA reads TGTGCCAGCAGGGGCTTGACCCCTCCTAAAGCCGAGCAGTACTTC.

V is TRBV7-9 and J is TRBJ1-2; D not certain. CDR1 is SEHNR and CDR2 is FQNEAQ in the germline V gene (reference sequence). The CDR3 spans 13 residues. The V and J ends lost 5 bases and 7 bases respectively, with 14 bases between them. The CDR3 protein is CASSTGPGIGYTF. The CDR3 DNA is TGTGCCAGCAGCACGGGCCCGGGAATTGGCTACACCTTC. The whole variable domain, filled in from reference TRBV7-9 and TRBJ1-2, reads DTGVSQNPRHKITKRGQNVTFRCDPISEHNRLYWYRQTLGQGPEFLTYFQNEAQLEKSRLLSDRFSAERPKGSFSTLEIQRTEQGDSAMYLCASSTGPGIGYTFGSGTRLTVV.

The V gene is TRBV27, the J gene TRBJ2-3, with D tentatively TRBD1 (5 bases). V was shortened by 7 bases and J by 2 bases, with 19 bases between the two germline ends. The CDR3 length is 16 residues. Germline assignment: CDR1 MNHEY and CDR2 SMNVEV (reference sequence). The chain's CDR3 is CASNGQGPGLTDTQYF. CDR3 DNA sequence: TGTGCCAGCAATGGTCAGGGCCCCGGTCTCACAGATACGCAGTATTTT.

DNA of the CDR3: TGTGCCAGCTCACCACGAATGGAGCGTCGCAAGTGTGGAGGACTCCAAGAGACCCAGTACTTC. It is translated as CASSPRMERRKCGGLQETQYF. The chain carries TRBV18 and TRBJ2-5, with TRBD2 as a possible D gene (5 bases). The V gene lost 1 base and the J gene lost 1 base, with 28 bases spanning the gap. Germline values: CDR1 KGHSH, CDR2 LQKENI. The CDR3 is 21 amino acids.